This T cell receptor beta chain emerged from a study of cytomegalovirus exposure and HLA in healthy donors. Overall study results and limits: In vitro checks showed that a few CMV-associated chains really do target CMV antigens.

CDR3 length equals 15 residues. The V end lost 5 bases, the J end lost 8 bases, and 16 bases lay between the germline ends. Germline values: CDR1 MNHEY, CDR2 SMNVEV (reference sequence). The PCR ran on 60 Vbeta and 13 Jbeta primers. Per the study methods: Around 11 million shared chains were among around 80 million unique TCR beta chains counted in a later analysis. The assay was immunoSEQ multiplex PCR, and TCRdb's table has in-frame clones only and misses some. Clone size and V and J calls were adopted from that table, with D and trimming inferred from the DNA. The table records approximately 150,000 clones, around 75% of them present only once. This clone was picked up a small number of times. Its antigen remains unidentified.

This chain connects TRBV27 to TRBJ1-6; TRBD1 might be the D (5 bases). The sequence was collected from a human donor in good health. The sample taken for sequencing was PBMCs. The CDR3, as DNA: TGTGCCAGCAGTGCAGCAGGGTTTCAAGATTCACCCCTCCACTTT. This codes for CASSAAGFQDSPLHF.